Given below is one TCR beta chain in context. Original analysis: Estimation of nucleated cell counts relied on the amplification of reference gene primers. Repertoires were generated with immunoSEQ multiplex PCR, while TCRdb's copy carries only in-frame clones and drops some. That table is the source of V, J and clone size, and D and trimming were worked out from the DNA. The sample shows fewer than 65,000 clones, roughly 80% of them seen only once. The data derive from a study of blood T cell repertoires in COVID-19. Study in general: The United States, Italy and Spain were the sources of the acute and convalescent COVID-19 samples. T cells, B-cell-depleted T cells, or PBMCs supplied cDNA or gDNA.

The V and J ends lost 2 bases and 1 base respectively, with 8 bases between them. Germline values: CDR1 MDHEN, CDR2 SYDVKM. CDR3 length: 14 residues. This sequence was found in a human donor in a cohort sampled during active COVID-19. The sample consisted of peripheral blood. The chain is built from TRBV28 and TRBJ1-1, with a weak D call TRBD1 (5 bases). CDR3 sequence: CASSLHGGNTEAFF. As DNA, the CDR3 is TGTGCCAGCAGTTTACACGGGGGGAACACTGAAGCTTTCTTT.